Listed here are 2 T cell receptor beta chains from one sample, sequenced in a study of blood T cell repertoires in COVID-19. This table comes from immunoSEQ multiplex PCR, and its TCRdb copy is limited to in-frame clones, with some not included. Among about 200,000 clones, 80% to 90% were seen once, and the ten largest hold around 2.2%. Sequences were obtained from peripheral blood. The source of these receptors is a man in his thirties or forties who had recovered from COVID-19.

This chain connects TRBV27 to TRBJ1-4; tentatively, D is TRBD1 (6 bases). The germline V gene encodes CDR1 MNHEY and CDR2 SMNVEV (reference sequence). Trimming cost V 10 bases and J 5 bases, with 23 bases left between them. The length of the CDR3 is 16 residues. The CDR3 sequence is CATKLGPWTENEKLFF. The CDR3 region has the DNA TGTGCCACCAAGCTAGGACCCTGGACAGAGAATGAAAAACTGTTTTTT.

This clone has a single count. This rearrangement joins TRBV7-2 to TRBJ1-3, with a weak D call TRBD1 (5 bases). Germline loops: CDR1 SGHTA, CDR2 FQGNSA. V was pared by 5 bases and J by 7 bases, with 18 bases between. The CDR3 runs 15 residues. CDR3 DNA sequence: TGTGCCAGCAGCCGCTCCGGGACTCCCGGGAACACCATATATTTT. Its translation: CASSRSGTPGNTIYF. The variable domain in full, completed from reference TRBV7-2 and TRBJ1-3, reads GAGVSQSPSNKVTEKGKDVELRCDPISGHTALYWYRQSLGQGLEFLIYFQGNSAPDKSGLPSDRFSAERTGGSVSTLTIQRTQQEDSAVYLCASSRSGTPGNTIYFGEGSWLTVV.